This entry lists 20 T cell receptor beta chains sequenced from one sample in a study of blood T cell repertoires in COVID-19. TCRdb's copy holds only in-frame clones and misses some; the assay was immunoSEQ multiplex PCR. The table has almost 250,000 clones, approximately 90% seen once. The specimen was PBMCs or T cells enriched from blood (not recorded which). These receptors were taken from a woman in her twenties or thirties who had recovered from COVID-19.

This clone was recorded only once. An end of the junction differs from the germline gene, which may be a read error. The V call is TRBV7-7, the J call TRBJ1-4, with D perhaps TRBD1 (6 bases). This CDR3 is 15 amino acids long. Germline lookup yields CDR1 SSHAT and CDR2 FNYEAQ (reference sequence). CDR3 residues: CASSPTGTPNEKLFF. In DNA, the CDR3 is TGTGCTAGCAGCCCGACCGGGACACCGAATGAAAAACTGTTTTTT.

V gene TRBV5-1 combines with J gene TRBJ2-7; TRBD2 matches 8 bases. The CDR3 consists of 14 residues. Germline assignment: CDR1 SGHRS and CDR2 YFSETQ. Trimming at V came to 7 bases and at J to 6 bases, leaving 12 bases not matched to a gene. The chain's CDR3 is CASGPGTSPSEQYF. CDR3 bases: TGCGCCAGCGGTCCCGGGACTAGTCCTTCCGAGCAGTACTTC.

The V and J genes are TRBV10-3 and TRBJ2-3; 8 nucleotides align to TRBD1. The CDR3 covers 15 residues. The germline V gene encodes CDR1 ENHRY and CDR2 SYGVKD. Trimming removed 7 bases from V and 4 bases from J; junction bases left unmatched: 10. In nucleotides, the CDR3 is TGTGCCATCATTGATCGGACAGGGAGCGCAGATACGCAGTATTTT. Amino acid sequence: CAIIDRTGSADTQYF.

The chain carries TRBV21-1 and TRBJ2-1; the table's D call TRBD2 went unverified against the DNA. TRBV21-1 has pseudogene status. The length of the CDR3 is 18 residues. This CDR3 reads CASSKPEFSGRAGNEQFF. The CDR3 DNA reads TGTGCCAGCAGCAAACCTGAGTTTAGCGGGAGGGCCGGGAATGAGCAGTTCTTC.

This clone has just one count. V gene TRBV6-2 or TRBV6-3 combines with J gene TRBJ2-1; maybe TRBD2 (5 bases). This CDR3 is 13 amino acids long. V was cut by 0 bases and J by 9 bases, with 9 bases left in between. CDR1 and CDR2 from the germline V gene are MNHEY and SVGEGT. CDR3 nucleotide sequence: TGTGCCAGCAGTTACTCAGGACTTGGTGAGCAGTTCTTC. It yields the protein CASSYSGLGEQFF.

The chain has TRBV28 and TRBJ1-5; D is unresolved. The V gene's germline CDR1 is MDHEN and CDR2 SYDVKM. This CDR3 contains 15 residues. The V gene lost 0 bases and the J gene lost 2 bases, with 8 bases spanning the gap. CDR3: CASSLWQARNQPQHF. The CDR3 nucleotides read TGTGCCAGCAGTTTATGGCAGGCTCGCAATCAGCCCCAGCATTTT.

V usage is TRBV13 and J usage is TRBJ1-6; no reliable D call. CDR3 length: 15 residues. With 5 bases removed from V and 9 bases from J, the gap between germline ends came to 17 bases. CDR1 is PRHDT, CDR2 FYEKMQ, per germline (reference sequence). The CDR3 spells CASSAPPRETSPLHF. The CDR3 DNA reads TGTGCCAGCAGCGCGCCCCCTCGGGAGACTTCACCCCTCCACTTT. The whole variable domain, filled in from reference TRBV13 and TRBJ1-6, reads AAGVIQSPRHLIKEKRETATLKCYPIPRHDTVYWYQQGPGQDPQFLISFYEKMQSDKGSIPDRFSAQQFSDYHSELNMSSLELGDSALYFCASSAPPRETSPLHFGNGTRLTVT.

V and J are TRBV5-4 and TRBJ1-2, with 9 bases matching TRBD1. Trimming cost V 6 bases and J 4 bases; bases outside gene matches: 13. Germline CDR1 SGHNT, CDR2 YYREEE (reference sequence). The CDR3 runs to 16 residues. The CDR3 protein is CASNIKQGAGVYGYTF. The CDR3 DNA sequence: TGTGCCAGCAACATAAAACAGGGGGCAGGTGTCTATGGCTACACCTTC.

The rearrangement uses TRBV7-6 and TRBJ2-4, with no clear D. This CDR3 has 13 amino acids. Germline assignment: CDR1 SGHVS and CDR2 FNYEAQ. V lost 5 bases and J 4 bases, leaving 9 bases between the germline ends. The CDR3 loop is CASSLTDKNIQYF. Written as DNA, the CDR3 is TGTGCCAGCAGCCTCACTGATAAAAACATTCAGTACTTC. The variable domain in full, with the rest retrieved from reference TRBV7-6 and TRBJ2-4, is GAGVSQSPRYKVTKRGQDVALRCDPISGHVSLYWYRQALGQGPEFLTYFNYEAQQDKSGLPNDRFSAERPEGSISTLTIQRTEQRDSAMYRCASSLTDKNIQYFGAGTRLSVL.

The rearrangement uses TRBV19 and TRBJ1-2; D remains unclear. Germline CDR1 and CDR2: LNHDA and SQIVND (reference sequence). The CDR3 spans 14 residues. V was trimmed by 3 bases and J by 8 bases, leaving 16 bases between them. The CDR3 loop is CASSIDGEIRGYTF. The CDR3 DNA is TGTGCCAGTAGTATCGATGGGGAGATTCGGGGCTACACCTTC.

The rearrangement links TRBV12-3 or TRBV12-4 to TRBJ1-1, with 7 bases matching TRBD1. V lost 5 bases to trimming and J lost 6 bases; unmatched junction nucleotides: 3. The CDR3 has 12 amino acids. The CDR3 here is CASSVGQAEAFF. The DNA of the CDR3 is TGTGCCAGCAGTGTAGGACAGGCTGAAGCTTTCTTT.

The chain employs TRBV18 and TRBJ1-2; 7 bases agree with TRBD1. CDR3 length equals 17 residues. Germline V gene data show CDR1 as KGHSH and CDR2 as LQKENI. Germline trimming cut 3 bases from V and 4 bases from J; bases unmatched to any gene: 14. The CDR3 spells CASSPRGQPYLLYGYTF. The DNA for the CDR3 is TGTGCCAGCTCACCCAGGGGACAGCCCTACCTCCTCTATGGCTACACCTTC.

The V and J genes are TRBV2 and TRBJ1-2; possible D gene TRBD1, 5 bases. This CDR3 contains 15 residues. Germline V gene lookup returns CDR1 SNHLY and CDR2 FYNNEI. V lost 0 bases, J lost 4 bases, and 12 bases lay in between. CDR3 in amino acids: CASSEARTPSYGYTF. The CDR3, as DNA: TGTGCCAGCAGTGAAGCGAGGACACCGTCCTATGGCTACACCTTC.

The CDR3 bases are TGCAGTGCTAGTATCCCGGGACAGTTCAAAGCTTTCTTT. It translates to CSASIPGQFKAFF. This chain joins TRBV20-1 and TRBJ1-1; 7 bases match TRBD1. Germline values: CDR1 DFQATT, CDR2 SNEGSKA (reference sequence). V lost 3 bases, J lost 9 bases, and 10 bases stayed unmatched. This CDR3 comprises 13 residues.

This chain links TRBV29-1 with TRBJ2-7; perhaps TRBD2 as D (5 bases). This CDR3 has 11 residues. Germline CDR1 is SQVTM and CDR2 is ANQGSEA. V lost 4 bases, J lost 3 bases, and 7 bases lay in between. This CDR3 reads CSVGGDYEQYF. CDR3 nucleotides: TGCAGCGTTGGGGGAGACTACGAGCAGTACTTC.

The chain uses TRBV7-6 and TRBJ2-7; no clear D. This CDR3 is built from 14 residues. V lost 0 bases to trimming and J lost 7 bases, with 13 bases between them. Germline V gives CDR1 SGHVS, CDR2 FNYEAQ. CDR3 region: CASSLAGPPREQYF. CDR3 bases: TGTGCCAGCAGCTTAGCGGGCCCTCCGAGAGAGCAGTACTTC.

This sequence joins TRBV19 and TRBJ2-1, with 11 bases aligning to TRBD2. In germline, CDR1 is LNHDA, CDR2 SQIVND (reference sequence). The V segment lost 6 bases and the J segment 7 bases; nucleotides outside the gene matches: 5. The CDR3 runs to 14 residues. The CDR3 bases are TGTGCCAGTAGGAAAAGGACTAGCGGGAATGAGCAGTTCTTC. It codes for CASRKRTSGNEQFF.

The V call is TRBV4-2, the J call TRBJ2-4, with D possibly being TRBD1 (6 bases). The V and J ends lost 0 bases and 1 base respectively, with 13 bases between them. Germline V gives CDR1 LGHNA, CDR2 YNFKEQ. This CDR3 comprises 17 residues. The CDR3 region has the DNA TGTGCCAGCAGCCAAGATGGGGGCCAGAGGGCCAAAAACATTCAGTACTTC. Translating gives CASSQDGGQRAKNIQYF.

This clone was seen a few times. The chain couples TRBV5-1 to TRBJ1-4; TRBD1 matches at 11 bases. The CDR3 consists of 14 residues. V shed 4 bases and J 7 bases; nucleotides not matched to a gene: 3. Looked up from germline, CDR1 is SGHRS and CDR2 is YFSETQ. CDR3 sequence: CASSTGTGGEKLFF. The CDR3 DNA sequence: TGCGCCAGCAGCACCGGGACAGGGGGTGAAAAACTGTTTTTT. The variable domain in full, with the rest retrieved from reference TRBV5-1 and TRBJ1-4, is KAGVTQTPRYLIKTRGQQVTLSCSPISGHRSVSWYQQTPGQGLQFLFEYFSETQRNKGNFPGRFSGRQFSNSRSEMNVSTLELGDSALYLCASSTGTGGEKLFFGSGTQLSVL.

V usage is TRBV6-2 or TRBV6-3 and J usage is TRBJ2-7; 12 positions match TRBD2. Germline lookup yields CDR1 MNHEY and CDR2 SVGEGT. The junction had 2 bases not matched to a gene; V was cut back by 5 bases and J by 3 bases. This CDR3 comprises 14 residues. In DNA, the CDR3 is TGTGCCAGCAGTAGGACTAGCGGGAACTACGAGCAGTACTTC. Its translation: CASSRTSGNYEQYF.